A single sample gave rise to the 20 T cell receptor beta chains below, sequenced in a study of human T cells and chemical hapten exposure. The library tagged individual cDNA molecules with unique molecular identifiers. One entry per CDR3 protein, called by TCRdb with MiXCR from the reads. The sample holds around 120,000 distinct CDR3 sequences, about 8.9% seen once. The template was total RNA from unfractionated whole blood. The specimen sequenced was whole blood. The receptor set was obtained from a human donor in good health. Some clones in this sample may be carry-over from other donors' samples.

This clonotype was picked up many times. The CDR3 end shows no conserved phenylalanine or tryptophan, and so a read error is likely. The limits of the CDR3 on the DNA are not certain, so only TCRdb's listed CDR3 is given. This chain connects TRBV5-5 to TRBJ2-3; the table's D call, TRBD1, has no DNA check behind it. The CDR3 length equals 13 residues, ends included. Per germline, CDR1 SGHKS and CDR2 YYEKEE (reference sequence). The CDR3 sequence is CASSLTGGAGSGL.

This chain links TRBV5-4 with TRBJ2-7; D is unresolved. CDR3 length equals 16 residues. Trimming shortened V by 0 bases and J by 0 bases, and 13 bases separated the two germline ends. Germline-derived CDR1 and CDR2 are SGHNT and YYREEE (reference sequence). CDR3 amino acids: CASSLDLSGSSYEQYF. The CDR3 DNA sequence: TGTGCCAGCAGCTTGGACCTGTCCGGTAGCTCCTACGAGCAGTACTTC.

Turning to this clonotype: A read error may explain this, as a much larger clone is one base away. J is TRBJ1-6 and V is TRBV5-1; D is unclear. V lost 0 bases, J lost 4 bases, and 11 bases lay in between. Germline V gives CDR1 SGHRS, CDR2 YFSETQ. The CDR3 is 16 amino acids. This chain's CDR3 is CASSLVGIRYNSPLHF. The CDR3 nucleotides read TGCGCCAGCAGCTTGGTCGGGATCCGATATAATTCACCCCTCCACTTT. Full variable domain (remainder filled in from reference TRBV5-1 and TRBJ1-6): KAGVTQTPRYLIKTRGQQVTLSCSPISGHRSVSWYQQTPGQGLQFLFEYFSETQRNKGNFPGRFSGRQFSNSRSEMNVSTLELGDSALYLCASSLVGIRYNSPLHFGNGTRLTVT.

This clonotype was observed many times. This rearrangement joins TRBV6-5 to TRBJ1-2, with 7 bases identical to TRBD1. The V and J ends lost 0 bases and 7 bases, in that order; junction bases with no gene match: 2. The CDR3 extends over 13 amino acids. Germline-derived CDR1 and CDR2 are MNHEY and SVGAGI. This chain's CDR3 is CASSYSDRVGYTF. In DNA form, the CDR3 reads TGTGCCAGCAGTTACTCCGACAGGGTTGGCTACACCTTC.

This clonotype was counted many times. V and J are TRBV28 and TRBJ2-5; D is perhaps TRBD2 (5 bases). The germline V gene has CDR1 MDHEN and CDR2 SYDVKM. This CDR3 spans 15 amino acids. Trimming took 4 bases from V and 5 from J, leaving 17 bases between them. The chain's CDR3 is CASSSPGTGVETQYF. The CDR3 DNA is TGTGCCAGCAGTTCTCCCGGCACCGGGGTCGAGACCCAGTACTTC.

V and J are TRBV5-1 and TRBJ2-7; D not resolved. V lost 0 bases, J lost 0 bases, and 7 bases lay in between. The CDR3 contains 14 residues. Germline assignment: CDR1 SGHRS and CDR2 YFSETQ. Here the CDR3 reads CASSLGRFSYEQYF. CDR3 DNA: TGCGCCAGCAGCTTGGGCAGGTTCTCCTACGAGCAGTACTTC.

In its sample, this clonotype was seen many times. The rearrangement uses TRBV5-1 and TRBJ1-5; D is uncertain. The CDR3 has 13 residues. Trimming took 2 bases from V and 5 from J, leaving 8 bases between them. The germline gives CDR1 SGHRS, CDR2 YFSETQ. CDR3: CASSLKGDQPQHF. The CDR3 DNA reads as TGCGCCAGCAGCTTAAAGGGTGATCAGCCCCAGCATTTT.

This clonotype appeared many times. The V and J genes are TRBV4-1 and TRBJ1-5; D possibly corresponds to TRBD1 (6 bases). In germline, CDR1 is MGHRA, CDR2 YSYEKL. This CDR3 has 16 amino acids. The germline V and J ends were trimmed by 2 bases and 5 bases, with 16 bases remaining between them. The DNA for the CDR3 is TGCGCCAGCAGCCAAATCTCCGACAGGAGGGATCAGCCCCAGCATTTT. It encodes CASSQISDRRDQPQHF.

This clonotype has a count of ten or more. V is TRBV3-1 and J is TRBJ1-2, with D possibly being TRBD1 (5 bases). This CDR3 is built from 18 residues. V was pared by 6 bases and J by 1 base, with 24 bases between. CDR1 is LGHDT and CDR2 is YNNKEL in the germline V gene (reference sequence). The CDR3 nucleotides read TGTGCCAGCAGAGCACGCGACAGTCTAGACTGGGTTAACTATGGCTACACCTTC. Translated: CASRARDSLDWVNYGYTF.

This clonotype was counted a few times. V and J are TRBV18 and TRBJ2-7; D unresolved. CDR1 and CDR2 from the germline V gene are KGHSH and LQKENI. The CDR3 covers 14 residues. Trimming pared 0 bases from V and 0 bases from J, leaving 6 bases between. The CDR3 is CASSPPASSYEQYF. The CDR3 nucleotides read TGTGCCAGCTCACCACCGGCCAGCTCCTACGAGCAGTACTTC.

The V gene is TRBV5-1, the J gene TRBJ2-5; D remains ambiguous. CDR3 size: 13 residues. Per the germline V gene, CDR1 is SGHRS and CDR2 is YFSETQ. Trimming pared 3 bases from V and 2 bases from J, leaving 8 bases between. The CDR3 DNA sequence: TGCGCCAGCAGCTCGACCGGACAAGAGACCCAGTACTTC. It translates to CASSSTGQETQYF.

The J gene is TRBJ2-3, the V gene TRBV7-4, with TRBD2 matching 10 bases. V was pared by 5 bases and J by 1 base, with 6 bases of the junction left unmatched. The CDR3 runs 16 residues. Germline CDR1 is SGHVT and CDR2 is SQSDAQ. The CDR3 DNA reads TGTGCCAGCAGCGTGTGGACTAGCGGAGGCACAGATACGCAGTATTTT. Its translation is CASSVWTSGGTDTQYF.

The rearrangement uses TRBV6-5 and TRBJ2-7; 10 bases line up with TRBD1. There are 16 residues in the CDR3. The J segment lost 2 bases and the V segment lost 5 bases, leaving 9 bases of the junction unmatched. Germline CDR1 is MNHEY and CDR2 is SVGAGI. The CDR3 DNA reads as TGTGCCAGCAGTATCGGCGGGACAGGGGCCCCCTACGAGCAGTACTTC. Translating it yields CASSIGGTGAPYEQYF.

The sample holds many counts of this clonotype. The CDR3 reads CASSLPGRANTEAFF. The CDR3 DNA reads as TGTGCCAGCAGTTTACCGGGACGGGCGAACACTGAAGCTTTCTTT. The V call is TRBV12-3 or TRBV12-4, the J call TRBJ1-1; a weak D match, TRBD1 (5 bases). Trimming stripped 2 bases from V and 1 base from J, with 11 bases between. CDR3 size: 15 residues.

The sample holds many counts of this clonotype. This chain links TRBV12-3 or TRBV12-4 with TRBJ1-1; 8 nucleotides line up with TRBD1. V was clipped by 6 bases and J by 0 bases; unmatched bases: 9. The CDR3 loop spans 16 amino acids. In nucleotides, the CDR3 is TGTGCCAGCAGCAACAGGGGGAGAAGTATGAACACTGAAGCTTTCTTT. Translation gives CASSNRGRSMNTEAFF.

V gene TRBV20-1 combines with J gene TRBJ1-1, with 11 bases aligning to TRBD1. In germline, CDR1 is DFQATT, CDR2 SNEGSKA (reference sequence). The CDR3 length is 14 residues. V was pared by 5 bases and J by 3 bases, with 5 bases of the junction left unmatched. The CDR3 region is CSAGTGGGDTEAFF. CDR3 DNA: TGCAGTGCTGGGACAGGGGGAGGGGACACTGAAGCTTTCTTT.

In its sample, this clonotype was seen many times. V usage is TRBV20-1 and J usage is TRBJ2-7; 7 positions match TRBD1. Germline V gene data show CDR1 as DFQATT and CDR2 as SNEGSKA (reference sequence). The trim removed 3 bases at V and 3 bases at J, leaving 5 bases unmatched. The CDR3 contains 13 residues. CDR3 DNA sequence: TGCAGTGCTAGGGGGACAGCCGACTACGAGCAGTACTTC. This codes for CSARGTADYEQYF.

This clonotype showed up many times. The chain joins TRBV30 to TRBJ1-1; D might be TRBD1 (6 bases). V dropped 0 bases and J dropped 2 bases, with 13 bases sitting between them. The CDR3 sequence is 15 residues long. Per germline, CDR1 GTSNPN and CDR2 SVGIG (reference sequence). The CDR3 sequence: CAWSVLGTKNTEAFF. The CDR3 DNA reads TGTGCCTGGAGTGTACTCGGGACAAAAAACACTGAAGCTTTCTTT.

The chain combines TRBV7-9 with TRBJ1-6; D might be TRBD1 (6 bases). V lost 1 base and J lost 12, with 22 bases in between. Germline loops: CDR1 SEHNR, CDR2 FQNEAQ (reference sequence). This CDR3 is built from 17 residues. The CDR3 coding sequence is TGTGCCAGCAGCTTAGGGGACACCGGAGGCCTTACTTTACCCCTCCACTTT. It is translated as CASSLGDTGGLTLPLHF.

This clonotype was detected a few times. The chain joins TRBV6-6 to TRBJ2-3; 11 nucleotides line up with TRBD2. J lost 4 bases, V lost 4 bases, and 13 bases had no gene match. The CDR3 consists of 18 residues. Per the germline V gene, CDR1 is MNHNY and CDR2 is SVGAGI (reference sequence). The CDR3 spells CASSSRRLAGGRSDTQYF. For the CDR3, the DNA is TGTGCCAGCAGTTCTCGCAGGTTAGCGGGAGGGAGGTCAGATACGCAGTATTTT.